This T cell receptor (beta chain) was obtained from a study of blood T cell repertoires in COVID-19. Looking at the study overall: The cDNA or gDNA used as material had been derived from T cells, B-cell-depleted T cells, or PBMCs.

The method was immunoSEQ multiplex PCR; TCRdb's version includes in-frame clones alone and lacks a portion of them. The data show nearly 110,000 clones, with around 80% seen just once and around 4.4% held by the top ten. Looked up from germline, CDR1 is MNHEY and CDR2 is SVGAGI. V was shortened by 4 bases and J by 3 bases, with 10 bases between the two germline ends. The CDR3 is made up of 13 amino acids. Only a few counts were recorded for this clone. This sequence was found in a man aged 70 or older with acute or convalescent COVID-19. This chain joins TRBV6-5 and TRBJ2-7; possibly TRBD1 for D (6 bases). Sequenced input: peripheral blood. CDR3: CASSSRGGYEQYF. In nucleotides, the CDR3 is TGTGCCAGCAGTTCCAGGGGCGGCTACGAGCAGTACTTC.